What follows is one T cell receptor beta chain and its context. Antigen unknown. Germline CDR1 reads MGHDK; CDR2 reads SYGVNS. This CDR3 is built from 14 residues. The data were obtained in a study of T cells expressing NK-cell markers. Study-wide background: Beta-chain profiling covered CD3+CD56+NKG2C+, CD3+CD56+NKG2C- and CD3+CD56-NKG2C+ sorted subsets. Seropositivity for HCMV was found in seven of the eight sequenced donors, with one seronegative.

With the 5' RACE reads reprocessed, TCRdb shows one record per CDR3 protein and no DNA. The sample totals about 260,000 distinct CDR3 sequences. Points from the study as a whole: One observes that, in a handful of donors, these clonotypes were also the leading ones within the CD3+CD56-NKG2C+ fraction. Dominant NKG2C+ clonotypes accounted for roughly 1.0-8% of CD8+ T cells in over 5 donors.

The sample consisted of blood T cells: a sorted CD56 or NKG2C T cell subset, CD4+ or CD8+ T cells, or bulk PBMC T cells (not recorded which). This sequence was found in a man aged 18-30 years in good health. The chain uses TRBV25-1 and TRBJ1-1. This CDR3 is CASSDPWRGGRAFF. Complete variable domain (other parts from reference TRBV25-1 and TRBJ1-1): EADIYQTPRYLVIGTGKKITLECSQTMGHDKMYWYQQDPGMELHLIHYSYGVNSTEKGDLSSESTVSRIRTEHFPLTLESARPSHTSQYLCASSDPWRGGRAFFGQGTRLTVV.